A single sample is the source of the 10 T cell receptor beta chains below, sequenced in a study of cytomegalovirus exposure and HLA in healthy donors. 60 Vbeta and 13 Jbeta primers were used in PCR. Method: immunoSEQ multiplex PCR; TCRdb's copy keeps in-frame clones and lacks some. The repertoire holds over 85,000 clones, with 76% as singletons. Sequences were obtained from PBMCs. All receptors derive from a man aged 35 to 55 in good health and CMV-seronegative.

The chain recombines TRBV5-1 with TRBJ1-1; D is ambiguous. This CDR3 region has 15 residues. The V gene's germline CDR1 is SGHRS and CDR2 YFSETQ. Trimming took off 3 bases at V and 1 base at J, with 13 bases between the two ends. As DNA, the CDR3 is TGCGCCAGCAGCTCGAGGCCCCCCGGGAACACTGAAGCTTTCTTT. Protein product: CASSSRPPGNTEAFF.

The V gene is TRBV7-2, the J gene TRBJ2-7, with D uncertain. V lost 4 bases and J lost 2, with 12 bases in between. The CDR3 loop spans 14 amino acids. CDR1 and CDR2 from the germline V gene are SGHTA and FQGNSA. The CDR3 region has the DNA TGTGCCAGCAGCTCAACCCTAGTGGCCTACGAGCAGTACTTC. Encoded protein: CASSSTLVAYEQYF.

The chain links TRBV29-1 to TRBJ1-4; 8 nucleotides agree with TRBD1. V shed 5 bases, J shed 0 bases, and the junction held 2 bases outside the gene matches. The CDR3 loop spans 14 amino acids. Germline loops: CDR1 SQVTM, CDR2 ANQGSEA. The CDR3 DNA reads TGCAGCGTTTCAGGGGGCGCAACTAATGAAAAACTGTTTTTT. Translated, it gives CSVSGGATNEKLFF.

This clone appeared once. This rearrangement joins TRBV9 to TRBJ2-5; 12 positions match TRBD2. Germline V CDR1 and CDR2: SGDLS, YYNGEE. The CDR3 covers 14 residues. V lost 2 bases to trimming and J lost 5 bases; unmatched junction nucleotides: 1. The CDR3 region is CASSVGTSGETQYF. Here the CDR3 DNA reads TGTGCCAGCAGCGTGGGGACTAGCGGGGAGACCCAGTACTTC.

The chain links TRBV11-2 to TRBJ1-4, with D possibly being TRBD1 (6 bases). CDR1 and CDR2 (germline): SGHAT, FQNNGV. There are 15 residues in the CDR3. Trimming stripped 5 bases from V and 0 bases from J, with 10 bases between. The chain's CDR3 is CASSPWTATNEKLFF. For the CDR3, the DNA is TGTGCCAGCAGCCCTTGGACAGCAACTAATGAAAAACTGTTTTTT.

The chain carries TRBV2 and TRBJ2-1; D unresolved. V dropped 6 bases and J dropped 0 bases, with 6 bases sitting between them. From germline, CDR1 is SNHLY and CDR2 FYNNEI. CDR3 size: 13 residues. The CDR3, as DNA: TGTGCCAGCAGCACAGTCTCCTACAATGAGCAGTTCTTC. Translated, it gives CASSTVSYNEQFF.

This chain uses TRBV5-5 with TRBJ1-5; the D is unclear. The V gene lost 0 bases and the J gene lost 6 bases, with 7 bases spanning the gap. The CDR3 consists of 13 residues. Germline V gene sequence: CDR1 SGHKS, CDR2 YYEKEE (reference sequence). The CDR3 sequence is CASSLEAGQPQHF. The CDR3 bases are TGTGCCAGCAGCTTGGAAGCGGGTCAGCCCCAGCATTTT.

The chain has TRBV11-2 and TRBJ2-2, with 8 positions matching TRBD2. Germline CDR1 reads SGHAT; CDR2 reads FQNNGV. The CDR3 has 14 amino acids. Trimming took 1 base from V and 7 from J; bases not matched to a gene: 2. CDR3 protein: CASSLAGGGGELFF. The CDR3, as DNA: TGTGCCAGCAGCTTAGCGGGAGGGGGCGGGGAGCTGTTTTTT.

This chain connects TRBV21-1 to TRBJ2-4; the DNA was not compared with TRBD1, the D call given in the table. TRBV21-1 constitutes a pseudogene. The CDR3 runs 17 residues. CDR3 sequence reads: CASSKDEDSLAKNIQYF. The DNA of the CDR3 is TGTGCCAGCAGCAAAGATGAGGACAGTCTAGCCAAAAACATTCAGTACTTC.

The chain joins TRBV28 to TRBJ1-1; 8 bases fit TRBD1. Germline V gives CDR1 MDHEN, CDR2 SYDVKM. CDR3 length: 14 residues. The V segment lost 10 bases and the J segment 4 bases; nucleotides outside the gene matches: 11. CDR3 DNA: TGTGCCACCATTTCCAGGGGGCGGGTCACTGAAGCTTTCTTT. Its protein product is CATISRGRVTEAFF.